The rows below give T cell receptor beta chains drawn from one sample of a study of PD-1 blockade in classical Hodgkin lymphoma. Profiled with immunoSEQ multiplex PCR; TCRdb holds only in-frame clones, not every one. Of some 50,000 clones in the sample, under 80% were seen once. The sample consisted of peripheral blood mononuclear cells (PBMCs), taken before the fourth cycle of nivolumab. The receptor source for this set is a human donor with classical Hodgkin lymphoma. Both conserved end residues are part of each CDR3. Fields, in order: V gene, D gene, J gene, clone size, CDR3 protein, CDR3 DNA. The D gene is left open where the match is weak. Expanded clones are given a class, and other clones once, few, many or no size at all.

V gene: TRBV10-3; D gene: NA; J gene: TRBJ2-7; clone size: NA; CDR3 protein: CATGGPAYEQYF; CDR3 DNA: TGTGCCACCGGGGGGCCTGCCTACGAGCAGTACTTC
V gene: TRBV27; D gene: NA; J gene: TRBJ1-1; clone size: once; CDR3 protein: CASSLGRGTEAFF; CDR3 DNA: TGTGCCAGCAGTTTAGGTCGTGGCACTGAAGCTTTCTTT
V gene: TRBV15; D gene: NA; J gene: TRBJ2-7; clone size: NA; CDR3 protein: CATSRGTTSTYEQYF; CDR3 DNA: TGTGCCACCAGCAGAGGCACCACTAGCACTTACGAGCAGTACTTC
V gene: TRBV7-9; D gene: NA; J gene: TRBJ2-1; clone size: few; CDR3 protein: CASSLRENEQFF; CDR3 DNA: TGTGCCAGCAGCTTAAGAGAAAATGAGCAGTTCTTC
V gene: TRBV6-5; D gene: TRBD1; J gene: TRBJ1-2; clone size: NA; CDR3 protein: CASRRTGTFVYGYTF; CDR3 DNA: TGTGCCAGCAGACGGACAGGGACTTTCGTCTATGGCTACACCTTC
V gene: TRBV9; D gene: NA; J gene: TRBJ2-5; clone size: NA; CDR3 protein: CASSVGNRQLQETQYF; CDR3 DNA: TGTGCCAGCAGCGTAGGAAACCGACAGTTGCAAGAGACCCAGTACTTC
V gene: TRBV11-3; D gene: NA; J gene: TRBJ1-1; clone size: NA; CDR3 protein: CASSLDPLTGAEAFF; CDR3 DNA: TGTGCCAGCAGCTTAGATCCCCTAACAGGTGCTGAAGCTTTCTTT
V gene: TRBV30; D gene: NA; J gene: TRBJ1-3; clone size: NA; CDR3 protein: CAWRAHPGVDTIYF; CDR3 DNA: TGTGCCTGGAGAGCCCACCCCGGGGTAGACACCATATATTTT
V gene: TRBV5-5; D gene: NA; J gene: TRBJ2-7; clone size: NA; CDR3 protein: CASSRGPTYEQYF; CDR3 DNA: TGTGCCAGCAGCCGCGGGCCTACCTACGAGCAGTACTTC
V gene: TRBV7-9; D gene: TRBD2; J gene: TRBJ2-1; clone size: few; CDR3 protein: CASSYGTSGRLAEQFF; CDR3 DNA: TGTGCCAGCAGCTACGGGACTAGCGGGAGGTTGGCTGAGCAGTTCTTC
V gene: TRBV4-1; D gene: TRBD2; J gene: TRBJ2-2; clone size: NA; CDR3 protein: CASSQTTSGGNTGELFF; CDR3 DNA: TGCGCCAGCAGCCAGACTACTAGCGGGGGGAACACCGGGGAGCTGTTTTTT
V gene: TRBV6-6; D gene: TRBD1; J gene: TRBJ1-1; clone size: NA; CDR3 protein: CTSSFPTGQEAFF; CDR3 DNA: TGTACCAGCAGTTTCCCGACAGGGCAAGAAGCTTTCTTT
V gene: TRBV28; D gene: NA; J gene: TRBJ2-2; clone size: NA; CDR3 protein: CASRLAGELFF; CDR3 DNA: TGTGCCAGCAGATTAGCCGGGGAGCTGTTTTTT
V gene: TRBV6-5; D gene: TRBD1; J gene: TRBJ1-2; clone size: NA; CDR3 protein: CATRDSFVYGYTF; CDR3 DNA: TGTGCCACCCGGGACAGCTTTGTCTATGGCTACACCTTC
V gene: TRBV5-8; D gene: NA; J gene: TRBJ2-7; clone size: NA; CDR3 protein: CASSLGGGRMVQYF; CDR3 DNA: TGTGCCAGCAGCTTAGGGGGCGGGAGAATGGTCCAGTACTTC
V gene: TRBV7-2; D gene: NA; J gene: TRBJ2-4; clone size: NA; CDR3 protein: CASSLRQRGIQYF; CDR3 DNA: TGTGCCAGCAGCCTCCGACAGAGGGGCATTCAGTACTTC
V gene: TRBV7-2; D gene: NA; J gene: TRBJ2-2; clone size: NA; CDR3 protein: CASSLGLLAGELFF; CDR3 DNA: TGTGCCAGCAGCTTAGGTCTTCTAGCCGGGGAGCTGTTTTTT
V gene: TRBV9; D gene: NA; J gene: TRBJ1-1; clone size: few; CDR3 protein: CASSPDLGNTEAFF; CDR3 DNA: TGTGCCAGCAGCCCGGACCTGGGGAACACTGAAGCTTTCTTT
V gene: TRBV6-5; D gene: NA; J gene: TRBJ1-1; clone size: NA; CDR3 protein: CASSGGTEAFF; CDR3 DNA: TGTGCCAGCAGCGGGGGGACTGAAGCTTTCTTT
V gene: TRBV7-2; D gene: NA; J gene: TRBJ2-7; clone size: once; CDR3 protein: CASSFARDYEQYF; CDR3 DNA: TGTGCCAGCAGCTTCGCACGGGACTACGAGCAGTACTTC
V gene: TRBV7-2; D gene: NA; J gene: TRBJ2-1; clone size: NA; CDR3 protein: CASSFTHNEQFF; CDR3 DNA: TGTGCCAGCAGCTTTACCCACAATGAGCAGTTCTTC
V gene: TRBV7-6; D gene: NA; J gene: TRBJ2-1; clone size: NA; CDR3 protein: CASSLASSSYNEQFF; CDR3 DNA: TGTGCCAGCAGCCTAGCGAGTAGCTCCTACAATGAGCAGTTCTTC
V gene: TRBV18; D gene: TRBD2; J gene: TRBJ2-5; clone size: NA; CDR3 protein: CASSPGLAGGPQYF; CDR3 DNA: TGTGCCAGCTCACCAGGACTAGCGGGAGGTCCCCAGTACTTC
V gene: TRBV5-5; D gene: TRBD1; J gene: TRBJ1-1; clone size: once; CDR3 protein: CASSLDRGNTEAFF; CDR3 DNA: TGTGCCAGCAGCTTGGACAGGGGAAATACTGAAGCTTTCTTT
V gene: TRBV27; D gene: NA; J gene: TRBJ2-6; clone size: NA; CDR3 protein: CASSLHGALRSGANVLTF; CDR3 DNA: TGTGCCAGCAGTTTACACGGGGCATTAAGGTCTGGGGCCAACGTCCTGACTTTC
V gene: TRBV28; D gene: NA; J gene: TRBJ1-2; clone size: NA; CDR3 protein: CATTLSEGYNYGYTF; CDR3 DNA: TGTGCCACCACTCTCTCGGAGGGGTATAACTATGGCTACACCTTC
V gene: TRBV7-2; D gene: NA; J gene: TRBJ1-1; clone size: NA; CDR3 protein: CASSLSQGVNTEAFF; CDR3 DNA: TGTGCCAGCAGCTTATCCCAGGGCGTGAACACTGAAGCTTTCTTT
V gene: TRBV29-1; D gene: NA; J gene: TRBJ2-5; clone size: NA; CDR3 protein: CSVEPGLRGETQYF; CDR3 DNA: TGCAGCGTCGAACCGGGACTCAGAGGGGAGACCCAGTACTTC
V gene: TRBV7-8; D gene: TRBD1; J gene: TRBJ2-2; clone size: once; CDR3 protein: CASSHSRGPTAGELFF; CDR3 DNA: TGTGCCAGCAGCCACTCCAGGGGGCCCACAGCGGGGGAGCTGTTTTTT
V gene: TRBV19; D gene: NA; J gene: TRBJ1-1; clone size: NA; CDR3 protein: CASSLRVGTEAFF; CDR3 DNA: TGTGCCAGTAGCCTCAGGGTCGGCACTGAAGCTTTCTTT
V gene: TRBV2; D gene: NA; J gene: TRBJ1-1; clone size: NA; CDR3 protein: CASTGEGRSAFF; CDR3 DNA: TGTGCCAGCACGGGGGAGGGACGCTCGGCTTTCTTT
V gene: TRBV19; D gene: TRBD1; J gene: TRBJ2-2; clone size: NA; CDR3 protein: CASSIWGQGSTGELFF; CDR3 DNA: TGTGCCAGTAGTATCTGGGGACAGGGTTCCACCGGGGAGCTGTTTTTT
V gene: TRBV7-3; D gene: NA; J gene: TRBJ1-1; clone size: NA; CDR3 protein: CASSAGAVLVF; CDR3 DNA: TGTGCCAGCAGCGCCGGCGCGGTCTTAGTCTTT
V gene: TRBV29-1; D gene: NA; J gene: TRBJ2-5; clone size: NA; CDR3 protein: CSVEARGQETQYF; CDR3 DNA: TGCAGCGTTGAAGCCCGGGGGCAAGAGACCCAGTACTTC
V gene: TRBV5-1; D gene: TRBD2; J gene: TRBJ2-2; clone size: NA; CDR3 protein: CASSKGTSARELFF; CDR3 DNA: TGCGCCAGCAGCAAAGGGACTAGCGCGAGGGAGCTGTTTTTT
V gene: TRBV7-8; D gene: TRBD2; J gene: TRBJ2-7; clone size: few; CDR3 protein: CASSRSGLAGAPGQYF; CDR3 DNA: TGTGCCAGCAGCCGCTCCGGACTAGCGGGGGCTCCGGGGCAGTACTTC
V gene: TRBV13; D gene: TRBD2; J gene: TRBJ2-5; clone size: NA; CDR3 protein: CASSLGSGGGLPHLAAQYF; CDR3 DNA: TGTGCCAGCAGCTTAGGGTCTGGCGGGGGACTGCCGCATCTAGCGGCCCAGTACTTC
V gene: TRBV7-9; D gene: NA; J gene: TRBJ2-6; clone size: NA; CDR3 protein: CASSFRYALGGSGANVLTF; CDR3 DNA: TGTGCCAGCAGCTTTCGGTACGCATTGGGAGGATCTGGGGCCAACGTCCTGACTTTC
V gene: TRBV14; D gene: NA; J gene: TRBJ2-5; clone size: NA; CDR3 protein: CASSLWDGQETQYF; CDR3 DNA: TGTGCCAGCAGCCTCTGGGACGGGCAAGAGACCCAGTACTTC
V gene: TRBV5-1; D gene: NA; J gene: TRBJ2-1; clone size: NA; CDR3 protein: CASSPPILGSYNEQFF; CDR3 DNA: TGCGCCAGCAGCCCCCCCATATTAGGCTCCTACAATGAGCAGTTCTTC
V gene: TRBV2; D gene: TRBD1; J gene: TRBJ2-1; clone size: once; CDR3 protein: CASSGTGVLYNEQFF; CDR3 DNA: TGTGCCAGCTCAGGGACAGGGGTTTTGTACAATGAGCAGTTCTTC
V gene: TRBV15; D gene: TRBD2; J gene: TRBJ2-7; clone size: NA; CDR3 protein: CATSRELGGNYEQYF; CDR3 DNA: TGTGCCACCAGCAGAGAGTTGGGGGGGAATTACGAGCAGTACTTC
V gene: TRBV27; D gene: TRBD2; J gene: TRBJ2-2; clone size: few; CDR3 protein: CASSLGLAGEITGELFF; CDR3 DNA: TGTGCCAGCAGTTTAGGACTAGCGGGAGAAATCACCGGGGAGCTGTTTTTT
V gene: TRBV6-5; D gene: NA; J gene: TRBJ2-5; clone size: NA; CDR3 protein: CASSSSTKTQYF; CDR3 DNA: TGTGCCAGCAGCTCCTCTACGAAGACCCAGTACTTC
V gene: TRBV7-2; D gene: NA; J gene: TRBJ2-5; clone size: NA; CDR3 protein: CASSLAGETQYF; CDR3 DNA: TGTGCCAGCAGCTTAGCCGGGGAGACCCAGTACTTC
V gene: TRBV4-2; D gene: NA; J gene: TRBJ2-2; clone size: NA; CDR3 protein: CASSQEPTSTGELFF; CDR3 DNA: TGTGCCAGCAGCCAAGAGCCGACAAGCACCGGGGAGCTGTTTTTT
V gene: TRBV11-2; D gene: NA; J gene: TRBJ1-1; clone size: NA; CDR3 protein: CASSLEPRTEAFF; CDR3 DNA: TGTGCCAGCAGCTTGGAGCCGAGGACTGAAGCTTTCTTT
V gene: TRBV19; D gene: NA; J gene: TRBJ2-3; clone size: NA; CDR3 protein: CASSIWRGTDTQYF; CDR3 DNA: TGTGCCAGTAGTATATGGAGGGGTACAGATACGCAGTATTTT
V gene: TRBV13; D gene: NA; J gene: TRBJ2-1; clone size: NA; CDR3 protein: CASSAQRISYNEQFF; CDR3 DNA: TGTGCCAGCAGCGCCCAGCGGATCTCCTACAATGAGCAGTTCTTC
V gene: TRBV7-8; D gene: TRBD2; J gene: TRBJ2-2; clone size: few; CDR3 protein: CASSLAPAGGWNTGELFF; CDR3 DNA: TGTGCCAGCAGCTTAGCTCCAGCGGGAGGGTGGAACACCGGGGAGCTGTTTTTT